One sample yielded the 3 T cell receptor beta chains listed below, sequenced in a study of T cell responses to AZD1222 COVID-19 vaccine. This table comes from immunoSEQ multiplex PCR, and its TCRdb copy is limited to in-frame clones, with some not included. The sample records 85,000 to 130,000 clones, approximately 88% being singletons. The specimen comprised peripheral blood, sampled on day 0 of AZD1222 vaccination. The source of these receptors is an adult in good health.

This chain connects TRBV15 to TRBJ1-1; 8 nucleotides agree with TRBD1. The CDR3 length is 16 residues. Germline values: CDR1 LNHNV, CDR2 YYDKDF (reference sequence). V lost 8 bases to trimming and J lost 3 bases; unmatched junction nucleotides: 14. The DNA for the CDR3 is TGTGCCACCGGACAGGGTTGGTTACCCCAATACACTGAAGCTTTCTTT. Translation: CATGQGWLPQYTEAFF. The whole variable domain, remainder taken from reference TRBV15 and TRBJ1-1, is DAMVIQNPRYQVTQFGKPVTLSCSQTLNHNVMYWYQQKSSQAPKLLFHYYDKDFNNEADTPDNFQSRRPNTSFCFLDIRSPGLGDTAMYLCATGQGWLPQYTEAFFGQGTRLTVV.

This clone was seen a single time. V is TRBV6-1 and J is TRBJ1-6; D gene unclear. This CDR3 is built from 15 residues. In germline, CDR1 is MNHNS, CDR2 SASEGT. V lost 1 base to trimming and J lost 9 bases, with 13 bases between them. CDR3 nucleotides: TGTGCCAGCAGTGAAGTAAGCCTTCTAGGTTCACCCCTCCACTTT. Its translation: CASSEVSLLGSPLHF.

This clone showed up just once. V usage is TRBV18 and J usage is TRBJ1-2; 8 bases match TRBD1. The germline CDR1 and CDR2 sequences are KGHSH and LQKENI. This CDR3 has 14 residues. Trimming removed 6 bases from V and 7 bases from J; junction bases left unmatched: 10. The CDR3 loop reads CASSNQDRAGGYTF. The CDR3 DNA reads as TGTGCCAGCTCTAACCAGGACAGGGCAGGTGGCTACACCTTC.